The entry that follows covers one T cell receptor beta chain sequence. The data were obtained in a study of regulatory dendritic cells for organ transplantation. V was clipped by 0 bases and J by 8 bases, with 17 bases between them. The CDR3 covers 16 residues. From germline, CDR1 is SGDLS and CDR2 YYNGEE. Profiled with immunoSEQ multiplex PCR; TCRdb holds only in-frame clones, not every one. The table records some 29,000 clones, approximately 80% of them present only once. The specimen sequenced was naive CD4+ T cells from blood. The subset here: CD45RA+ naive T cells. This receptor was taken from a human donor in good health. This chain links TRBV9 with TRBJ1-4; D is uncertain. The CDR3 loop is CASSVGLTSGEEKLFF. CDR3 nucleotides: TGTGCCAGCAGCGTAGGGTTGACCTCGGGAGAGGAAAAACTGTTTTTT.